This record covers a single T cell receptor beta chain. Its antigen is as yet unknown. The data were taken from a study of circulating and synovial CD4+ cells in juvenile arthritis. Germline values: CDR1 SGDLS, CDR2 YYNGEE. The ends were cut back, 1 base at V and 10 bases at J, with 9 bases in the middle. The CDR3 length is 12 residues. General study results and limits: CPL versus bulk CD4 samples: T cell genome counts differed by at least an order of magnitude. These blood cells shared more CDR3 sequences with synovium than bulk blood.

Profiled with immunoSEQ multiplex PCR; TCRdb holds only in-frame clones, not every one. The sample comprises 30,000 to 40,000 clones, about 94% of which are singletons, and roughly 0.7% rests with the top ten. The V gene is TRBV9, the J gene TRBJ2-1, with D possibly being TRBD2 (6 bases). The receptor comes from a human donor with juvenile idiopathic arthritis. The sequencing sample was made of CD4+ T cells from blood. CDR3 residues: CASSVLSGEQFF. CDR3 bases: TGTGCCAGCAGCGTATTGAGCGGGGAGCAGTTCTTC.